This T cell receptor (beta chain) is from a study of blood T cell repertoires in COVID-19. This clone occurred once. The authors' processing: Reference gene primer amplification gave nucleated cell count estimates. Here immunoSEQ multiplex PCR was the method, and the copy in TCRdb shows in-frame clones only, minus some. That table supplies the V and J calls and clone size; D and trimming were determined from the DNA. The sample contains some 30,000 clones, about 79% of which appear only once. The germline gives CDR1 SNHLY, CDR2 FYNNEI. The ends were cut back, 8 bases at V and 6 bases at J, with 10 bases in the middle. The CDR3 runs 12 residues.

This receptor was taken from a human donor in a cohort sampled during active COVID-19. The J gene is TRBJ2-2, the V gene TRBV2; D not certain. Sequenced material: peripheral blood. Here the CDR3 DNA reads TGTGCCAGCGGCCCTGCCGCCGGGGAGCTGTTTTTT. Encoded protein: CASGPAAGELFF.